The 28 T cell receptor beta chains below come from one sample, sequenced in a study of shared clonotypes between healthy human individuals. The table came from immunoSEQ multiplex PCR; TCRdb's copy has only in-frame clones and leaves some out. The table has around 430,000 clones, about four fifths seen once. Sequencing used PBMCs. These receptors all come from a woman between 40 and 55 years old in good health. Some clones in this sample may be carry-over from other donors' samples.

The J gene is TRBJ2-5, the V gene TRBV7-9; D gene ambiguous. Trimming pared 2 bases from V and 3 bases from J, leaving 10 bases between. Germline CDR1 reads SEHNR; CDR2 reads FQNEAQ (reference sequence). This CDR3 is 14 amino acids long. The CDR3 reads CASSLLAPEETQYF. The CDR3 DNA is TGTGCCAGCAGCTTATTAGCCCCCGAAGAGACCCAGTACTTC.

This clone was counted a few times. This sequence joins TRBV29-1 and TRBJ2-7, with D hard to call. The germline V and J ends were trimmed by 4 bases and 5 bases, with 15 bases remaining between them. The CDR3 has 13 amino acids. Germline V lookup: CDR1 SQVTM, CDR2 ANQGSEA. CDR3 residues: CSVVLMKSDEQYF. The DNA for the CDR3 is TGCAGCGTTGTGCTAATGAAGTCAGACGAGCAGTACTTC.

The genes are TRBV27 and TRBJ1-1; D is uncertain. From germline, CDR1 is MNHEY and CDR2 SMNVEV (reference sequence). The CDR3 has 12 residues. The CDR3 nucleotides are TGTGTCATCAGGACCCCGTACACTGAAGCTTTCTTT. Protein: CVIRTPYTEAFF.

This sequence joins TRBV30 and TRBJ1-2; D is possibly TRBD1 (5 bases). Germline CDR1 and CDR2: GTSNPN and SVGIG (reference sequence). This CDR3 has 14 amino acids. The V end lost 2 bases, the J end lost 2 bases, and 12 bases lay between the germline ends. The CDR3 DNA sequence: TGTGCCTGGAGTCTCCCGACAGAGAACTATGGCTACACCTTC. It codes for CAWSLPTENYGYTF.

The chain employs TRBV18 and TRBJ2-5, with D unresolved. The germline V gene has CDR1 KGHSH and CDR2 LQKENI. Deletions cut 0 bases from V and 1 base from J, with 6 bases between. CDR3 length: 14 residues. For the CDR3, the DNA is TGTGCCAGCTCACCACCGCCGGCCCAAGAGACCCAGTACTTC. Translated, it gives CASSPPPAQETQYF.

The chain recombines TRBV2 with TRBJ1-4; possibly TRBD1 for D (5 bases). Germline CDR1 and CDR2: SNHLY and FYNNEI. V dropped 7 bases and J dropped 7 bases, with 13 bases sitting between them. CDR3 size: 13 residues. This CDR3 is CASNQERGEKLFF. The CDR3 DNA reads TGTGCCAGCAACCAGGAGAGGGGTGAAAAACTGTTTTTT.

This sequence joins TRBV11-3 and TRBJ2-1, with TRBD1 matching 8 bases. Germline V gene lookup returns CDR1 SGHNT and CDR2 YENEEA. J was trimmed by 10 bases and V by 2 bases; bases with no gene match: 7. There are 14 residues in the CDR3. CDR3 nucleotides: TGTGCCAGCAGCTTACAGACAGGGGTTGGGGAGCAGTTCTTC. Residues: CASSLQTGVGEQFF.

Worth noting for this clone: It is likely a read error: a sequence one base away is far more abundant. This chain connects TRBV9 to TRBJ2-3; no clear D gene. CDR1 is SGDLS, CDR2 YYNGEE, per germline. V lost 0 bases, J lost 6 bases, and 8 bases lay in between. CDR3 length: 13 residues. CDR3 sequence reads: CASSVEFADTQYF. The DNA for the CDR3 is TGTGCCAGCAGCGTAGAATTCGCGGATACGCAGTATTTT.

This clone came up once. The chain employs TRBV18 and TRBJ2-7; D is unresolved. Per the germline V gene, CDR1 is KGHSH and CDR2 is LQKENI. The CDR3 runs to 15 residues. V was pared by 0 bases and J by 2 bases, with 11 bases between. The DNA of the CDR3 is TGTGCCAGCTCACCACCCCGCCGACCCCCCTACGAGCAGTACTTC. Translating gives CASSPPRRPPYEQYF.

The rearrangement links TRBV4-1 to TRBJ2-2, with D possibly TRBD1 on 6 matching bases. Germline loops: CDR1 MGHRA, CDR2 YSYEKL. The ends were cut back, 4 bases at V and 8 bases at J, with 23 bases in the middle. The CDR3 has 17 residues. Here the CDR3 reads CASSLSHRALKPGELFF. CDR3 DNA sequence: TGCGCCAGCAGCCTCTCACACAGGGCCCTAAAGCCAGGGGAGCTGTTTTTT.

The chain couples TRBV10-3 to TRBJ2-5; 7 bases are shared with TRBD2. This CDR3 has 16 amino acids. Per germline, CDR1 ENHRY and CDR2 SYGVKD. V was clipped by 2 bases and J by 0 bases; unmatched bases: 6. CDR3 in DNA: TGTGCCATCAGTGAGGTGGCGGGAGAACACCAAGAGACCCAGTACTTC. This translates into CAISEVAGEHQETQYF.

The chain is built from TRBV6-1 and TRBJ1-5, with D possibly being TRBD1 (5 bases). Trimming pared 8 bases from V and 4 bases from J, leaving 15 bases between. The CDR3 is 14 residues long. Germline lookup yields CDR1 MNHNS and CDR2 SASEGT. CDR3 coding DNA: TGTGCCAGCTTAACACGAGGGGCAAATCAGCCCCAGCATTTT. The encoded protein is CASLTRGANQPQHF.

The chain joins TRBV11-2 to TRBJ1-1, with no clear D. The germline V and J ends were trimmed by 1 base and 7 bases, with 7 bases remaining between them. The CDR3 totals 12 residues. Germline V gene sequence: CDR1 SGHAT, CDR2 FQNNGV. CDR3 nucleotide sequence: TGTGCCAGCAGCTTAGGAGGGATTGAAGCTTTCTTT. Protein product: CASSLGGIEAFF.

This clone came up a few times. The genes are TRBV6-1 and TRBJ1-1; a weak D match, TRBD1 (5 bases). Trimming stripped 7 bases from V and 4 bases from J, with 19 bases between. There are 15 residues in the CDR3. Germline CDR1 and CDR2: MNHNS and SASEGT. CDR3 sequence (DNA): TGTGCCAGCACCACGGGGGGATCCCCCGGCACTGAAGCTTTCTTT. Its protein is CASTTGGSPGTEAFF.

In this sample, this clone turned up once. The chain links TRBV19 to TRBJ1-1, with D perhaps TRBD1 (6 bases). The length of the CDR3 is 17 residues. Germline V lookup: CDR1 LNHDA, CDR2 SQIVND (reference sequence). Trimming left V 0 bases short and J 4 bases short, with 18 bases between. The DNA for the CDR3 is TGTGCCAGTAGTATAGAGGGACTCAGGGGTCGGGGCACTGAAGCTTTCTTT. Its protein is CASSIEGLRGRGTEAFF.

DNA of the CDR3: TGTGCCAGCAACTCACAACAGGGACTAGCGGGAGGGCCTCTCTCCTACAATGAGCAGTTCTTC. It translates to CASNSQQGLAGGPLSYNEQFF. The V call is TRBV21-1, the J call TRBJ2-1; the table's TRBD2 call for D was not verified on the DNA. TRBV21-1 is reported as a pseudogene. This CDR3 comprises 21 residues.

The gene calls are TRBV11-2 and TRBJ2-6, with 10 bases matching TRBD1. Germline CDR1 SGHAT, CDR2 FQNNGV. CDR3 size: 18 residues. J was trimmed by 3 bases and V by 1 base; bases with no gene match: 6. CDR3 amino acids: CASSLVTGQGIGANVLTF. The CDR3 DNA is TGTGCCAGCAGCTTAGTGACGGGACAGGGGATTGGGGCCAACGTCCTGACTTTC.

The CDR3 DNA is TGCGCCAGCAGTGATGGGATAGCCCCCGGGCTGGAGACCCAGTACTTC. Translated, it gives CASSDGIAPGLETQYF. V gene TRBV10-1 combines with J gene TRBJ2-5, with D hard to call. Trimming left V 3 bases short and J 5 bases short, with 19 bases between. CDR1 and CDR2 (germline): WNHNN, SYGVQD (reference sequence). The CDR3 has 16 amino acids.

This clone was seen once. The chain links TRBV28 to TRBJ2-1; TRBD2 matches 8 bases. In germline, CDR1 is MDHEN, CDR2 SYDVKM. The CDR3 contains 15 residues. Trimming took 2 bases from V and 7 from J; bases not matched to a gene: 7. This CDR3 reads CASSLSTLAANEQFF. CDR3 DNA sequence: TGTGCCAGCAGTTTAAGCACACTAGCGGCAAATGAGCAGTTCTTC.

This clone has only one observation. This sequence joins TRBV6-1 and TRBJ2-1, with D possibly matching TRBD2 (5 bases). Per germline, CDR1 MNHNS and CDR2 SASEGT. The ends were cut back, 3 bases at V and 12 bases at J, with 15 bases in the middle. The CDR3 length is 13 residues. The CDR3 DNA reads TGTGCCAGCAGTGAGGGGAGTACTCCCTTGCAGTTCTTC. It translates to CASSEGSTPLQFF.

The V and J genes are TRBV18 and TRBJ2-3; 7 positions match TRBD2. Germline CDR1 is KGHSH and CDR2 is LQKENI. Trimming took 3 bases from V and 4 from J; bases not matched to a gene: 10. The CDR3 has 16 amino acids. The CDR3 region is CASSPLAAVLADTQYF. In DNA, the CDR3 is TGTGCCAGCTCACCCCTAGCGGCCGTGTTGGCAGATACGCAGTATTTT.

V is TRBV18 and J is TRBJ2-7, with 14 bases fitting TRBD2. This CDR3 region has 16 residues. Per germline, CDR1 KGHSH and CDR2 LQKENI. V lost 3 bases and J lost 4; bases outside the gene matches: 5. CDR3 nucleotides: TGTGCCAGCTCACCCGGGACTAGCGGGAGAGGGTACGAGCAGTACTTC. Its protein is CASSPGTSGRGYEQYF.

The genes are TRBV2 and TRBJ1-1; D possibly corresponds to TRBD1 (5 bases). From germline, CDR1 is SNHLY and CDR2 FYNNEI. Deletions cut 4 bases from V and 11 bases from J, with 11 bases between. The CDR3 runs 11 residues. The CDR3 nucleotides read TGTGCCAGCAGTGGTGGGGGTTGGGCTTTCTTT. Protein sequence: CASSGGGWAFF. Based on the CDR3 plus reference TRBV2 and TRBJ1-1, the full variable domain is EPEVTQTPSHQVTQMGQEVILRCVPISNHLYFYWYRQILGQKVEFLVSFYNNEISEKSEIFDDQFSVERPDGSNFTLKIRSTKLEDSAMYFCASSGGGWAFFGQGTRLTVV.

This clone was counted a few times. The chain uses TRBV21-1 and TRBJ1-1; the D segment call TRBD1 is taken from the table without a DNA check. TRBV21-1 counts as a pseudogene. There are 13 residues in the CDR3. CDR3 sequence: CASTQGQTNEAFF. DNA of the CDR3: TGTGCCAGCACCCAAGGACAGACGAATGAAGCTTTCTTT.

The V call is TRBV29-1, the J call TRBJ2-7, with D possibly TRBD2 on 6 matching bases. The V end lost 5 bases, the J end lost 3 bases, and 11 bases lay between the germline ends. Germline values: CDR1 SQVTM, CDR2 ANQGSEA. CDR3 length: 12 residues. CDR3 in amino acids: CSVQGGGYEQYF. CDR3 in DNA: TGCAGCGTTCAGGGAGGAGGCTACGAGCAGTACTTC.

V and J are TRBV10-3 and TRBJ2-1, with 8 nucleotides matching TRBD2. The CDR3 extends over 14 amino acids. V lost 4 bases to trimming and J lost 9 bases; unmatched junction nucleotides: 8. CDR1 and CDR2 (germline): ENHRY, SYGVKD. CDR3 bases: TGTGCCATCAGTGCCCGGGAGGGCCTCGGTGAGCAGTTCTTC. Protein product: CAISAREGLGEQFF.

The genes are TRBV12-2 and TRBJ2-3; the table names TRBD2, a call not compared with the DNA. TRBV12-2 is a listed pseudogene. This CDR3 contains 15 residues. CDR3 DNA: TGTGCAAGTCGCTTAGGCGGGGGCAGCACAGATACGCAGTATTTT. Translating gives CASRLGGGSTDTQYF.

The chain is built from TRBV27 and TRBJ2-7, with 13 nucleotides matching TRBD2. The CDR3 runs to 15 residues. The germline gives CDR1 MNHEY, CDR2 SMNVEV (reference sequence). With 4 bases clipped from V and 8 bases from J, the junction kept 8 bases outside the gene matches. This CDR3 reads CASSSTGTSGTKQYF. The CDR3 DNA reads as TGTGCCAGCAGTTCCACCGGGACTAGCGGGACCAAGCAGTACTTC.